This T cell receptor (beta chain) was recorded in a study of blood T cell repertoires in COVID-19. For the study at large: The samples span acute and convalescent COVID-19 from the United States, Italy and Spain.

The CDR3 consists of 15 residues. Trimming shortened V by 2 bases and J by 1 base, and 11 bases separated the two germline ends. CDR1 LNHDA and CDR2 SQIVND come from the germline V gene (reference sequence). Patients at the Seattle site were enrolled during active infection and followed longitudinally. Only in-frame clones appear in the TCRdb table, and some are missing; sequencing was by immunoSEQ multiplex PCR. The sample contains about 260,000 clones, approximately 92% of which appear only once. Sample: peripheral blood. The clonotype comes from a person between 18 and 35 years old with COVID-19, enrolled during active disease. This rearrangement joins TRBV19 to TRBJ1-1; D is uncertain. CDR3 sequence (DNA): TGTGCCAGTAGTATAACCCGGGGAGGGAACACTGAAGCTTTCTTT. The encoded protein is CASSITRGGNTEAFF.